Sequencing of this TCR beta chain was carried out in a study of cytomegalovirus exposure and HLA in healthy donors. This CDR3 is 16 amino acids long. The V and J ends lost 3 bases and 7 bases respectively, with 18 bases between them. Germline lookup yields CDR1 SEHNR and CDR2 FQNEAQ (reference sequence). On this clone itself: The antigen remains undetermined.

Study-wide points: According to an earlier analysis, most TCR beta V segments yielded productive rearrangements about 90% or about 30% of the time.

PCR used 60 Vbeta primers and 13 Jbeta primers. Per the authors' pipeline: An analysis that came later counted 80 million or so unique TCR beta chains, approximately 12 million shared. The assay was immunoSEQ multiplex PCR, and TCRdb's table has in-frame clones only and misses some. The V and J calls and the clone size are those of that table, but D and trimming were determined from the DNA. The sample consists of tens of thousands of clones, 68% of them appearing once. This chain links TRBV7-9 with TRBJ2-2, with D perhaps matching TRBD1 (5 bases). This TCR came from a man aged 40-49 years in good health and CMV-seronegative. The sequenced sample consisted of PBMCs. The CDR3 here is CASSLGRREVGGELFF. CDR3 in DNA: TGTGCCAGCAGCTTGGGGCGCAGGGAAGTAGGCGGGGAGCTGTTTTTT. The variable domain in full, completed from reference TRBV7-9 and TRBJ2-2, reads DTGVSQNPRHKITKRGQNVTFRCDPISEHNRLYWYRQTLGQGPEFLTYFQNEAQLEKSRLLSDRFSAERPKGSFSTLEIQRTEQGDSAMYLCASSLGRREVGGELFFGEGSRLTVL.